What follows describes a single T cell receptor (beta chain). The antigen is undetermined. This sample was included in a study of T cell responses to AZD1222 COVID-19 vaccine. Here immunoSEQ multiplex PCR was the method, and the copy in TCRdb shows in-frame clones only, minus some. The sample has 150,000 to 200,000 clones; 80% to 90% are singletons. The CDR3 covers 14 residues. V gave up 1 base and J gave up 6 bases; unmatched junction bases: 4. The germline CDR1 and CDR2 sequences are MNHEY and SMNVEV (reference sequence). Study results and caveats: Seropositivity was recorded at baseline in only 6 or 7 AZD1222 recipients.

This sequence originates from an adult in good health. This sequence joins TRBV27 and TRBJ2-3; 7 positions agree with TRBD2. This specimen was peripheral blood, taken on day 0 of AZD1222 vaccination. The CDR3 reads CASSLFLGGDTQYF. The CDR3, as DNA: TGTGCCAGCAGTTTATTTCTCGGGGGGGATACGCAGTATTTT.